This T cell receptor beta chain was retrieved from a study of blood T cells in healthy people across ages. The second PCR ran about 6 to 12 cycles with a sample-barcoded 5' primer and J-beta primers. TCRdb processed the 5' RACE reads anew with MiXCR; each CDR3 protein has one entry. Counted here are about 1.8 million distinct CDR3 sequences, around 48% occurring once; the ten biggest clones make up around 2.1%. The V end lost 4 bases, the J end lost 5 bases, and 12 bases lay between the germline ends. This CDR3 is built from 13 residues. The germline V gene has CDR1 SGHAT and CDR2 FQNNGV. The TCR originated in a woman aged 40 to 55 in good health. The source material was blood. The chain has TRBV11-2 and TRBJ2-7; tentatively, D is TRBD2 (5 bases). The DNA of the CDR3 is TGTGCCAGCAGCTCGACGGGGTACCACGAGCAGTACTTC. Residues: CASSSTGYHEQYF.